The clone carrying this T cell receptor beta chain was detected only once. Antigen: not known. The data were taken from a study of cytomegalovirus exposure and HLA in healthy donors. Study-wide background: Out of several hundred genotyped donors, roughly 83% belonged to the Caucasian-associated ancestry cluster.

The PCR ran on 60 Vbeta and 13 Jbeta primers. TCRdb keeps only in-frame clones here, not all; method: immunoSEQ multiplex PCR. The table includes some 97,000 clones, roughly 88% detected once. Findings and caveats of the study: According to the study, some 160 TCR beta chains were cytomegalovirus-associated.

Germline V gives CDR1 SGHRS, CDR2 YFSETQ. Trimming pared 0 bases from V and 8 bases from J, leaving 11 bases between. The CDR3 totals 14 residues. The J gene is TRBJ1-4, the V gene TRBV5-1; D remains ambiguous. This receptor was taken from a woman between 18 and 29 years old in good health and CMV-seronegative. The sequencing sample was made of PBMCs. The CDR3 spells CASSLERDGEKLFF. CDR3 sequence (DNA): TGCGCCAGCAGCTTGGAACGGGATGGGGAAAAACTGTTTTTT.